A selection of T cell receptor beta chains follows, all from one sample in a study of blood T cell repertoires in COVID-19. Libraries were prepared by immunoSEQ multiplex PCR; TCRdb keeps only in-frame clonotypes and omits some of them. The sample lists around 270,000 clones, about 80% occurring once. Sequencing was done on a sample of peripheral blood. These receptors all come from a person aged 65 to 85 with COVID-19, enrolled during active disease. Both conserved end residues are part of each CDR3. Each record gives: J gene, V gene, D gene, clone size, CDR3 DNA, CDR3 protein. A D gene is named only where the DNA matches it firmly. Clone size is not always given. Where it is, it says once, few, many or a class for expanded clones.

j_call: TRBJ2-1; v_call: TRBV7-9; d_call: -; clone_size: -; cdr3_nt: TGTGCCAGCAGCCCCGGGTCTGAGTACAATGAGCAGTTCTTC; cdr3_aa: CASSPGSEYNEQFF
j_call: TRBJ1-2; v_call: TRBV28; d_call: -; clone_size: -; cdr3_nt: TGTGCCAGCAGTTTTGGACGGACTAGGGATGGCTACACCTTC; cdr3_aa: CASSFGRTRDGYTF
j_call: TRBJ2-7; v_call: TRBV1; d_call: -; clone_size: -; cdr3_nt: TGCACCGACAAACTAGCGGGGGACTCCTACGAGCAGTACTTC; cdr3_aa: CTDKLAGDSYEQYF
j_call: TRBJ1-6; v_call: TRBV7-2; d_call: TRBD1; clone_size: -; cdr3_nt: TGTGCCAGCAGCTATACAGGGGAAAGGAATTCACCCCTCCACTTT; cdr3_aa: CASSYTGERNSPLHF
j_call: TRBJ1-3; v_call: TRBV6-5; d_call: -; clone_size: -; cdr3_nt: TGTGCCAGCAGGGTAGGACAGAGCTCTGGAAACACCATATATTTT; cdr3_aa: CASRVGQSSGNTIYF
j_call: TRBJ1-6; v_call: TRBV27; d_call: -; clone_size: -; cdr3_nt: TGTGCCAGCAAGAGAGGAGGAAATAATTCACCCCTCCACTTT; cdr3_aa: CASKRGGNNSPLHF
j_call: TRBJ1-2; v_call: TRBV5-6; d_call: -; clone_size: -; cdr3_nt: TGTGCCAGCAGTCTCGACTCCTATGGCTACACCTTC; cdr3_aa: CASSLDSYGYTF
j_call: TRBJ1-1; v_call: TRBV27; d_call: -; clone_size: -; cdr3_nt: TGTGCCAGCAGTCCTGGGTACTCCGGGACAGAAGCTTTCTTT; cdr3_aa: CASSPGYSGTEAFF
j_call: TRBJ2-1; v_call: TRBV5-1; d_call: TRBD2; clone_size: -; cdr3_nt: TGCGCCAGCAGCTCCACTAGCGGGTCCTACAATGAGCAGTTCTTC; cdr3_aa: CASSSTSGSYNEQFF
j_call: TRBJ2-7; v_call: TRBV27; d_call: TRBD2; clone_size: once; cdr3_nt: TGTGCCAGCAAACCAGGGACTAGCGGGACCGTGAATCGACTCCTAGCCGAGCAGTACTTC; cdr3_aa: CASKPGTSGTVNRLLAEQYF
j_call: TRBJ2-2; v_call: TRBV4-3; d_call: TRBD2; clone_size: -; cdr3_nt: TGCGCCAGCAGCCAAGAACTGACTAGCGGGAGGCCCGGGGAGCTGTTTTTT; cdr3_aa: CASSQELTSGRPGELFF
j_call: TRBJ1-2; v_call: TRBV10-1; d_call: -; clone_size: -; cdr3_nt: TGCGCCAGCAACCATACCGTAGATGGCTACACCTTC; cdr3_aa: CASNHTVDGYTF
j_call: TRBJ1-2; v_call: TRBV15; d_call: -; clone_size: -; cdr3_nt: TGTGCCACCAGCAGAGACAGGGATTATGGCTACACCTTC; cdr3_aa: CATSRDRDYGYTF
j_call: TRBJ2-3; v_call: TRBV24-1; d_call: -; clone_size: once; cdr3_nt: TGTGCCACCGCCACACCCCAGGTAGATACGCAGTATTTT; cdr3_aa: CATATPQVDTQYF
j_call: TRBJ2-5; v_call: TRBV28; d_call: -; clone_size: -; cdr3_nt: TGTGCCAGCAGAAATACAGGGAAAAAAGAGACCCAGTACTTC; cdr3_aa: CASRNTGKKETQYF
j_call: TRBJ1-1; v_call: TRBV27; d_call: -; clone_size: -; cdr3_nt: TGTGCCAGTCTGAAACAGGGAATCACTGAAGCTTTCTTT; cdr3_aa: CASLKQGITEAFF
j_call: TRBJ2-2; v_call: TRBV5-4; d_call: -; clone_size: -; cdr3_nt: TGTGCCAGCAGCTTGGCAGGGCGCGGGGAGCTGTTTTTT; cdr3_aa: CASSLAGRGELFF
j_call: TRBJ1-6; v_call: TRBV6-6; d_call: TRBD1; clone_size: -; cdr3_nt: TGTGCCAGCAGTTCGGTGGACAGGCCCCCAAATTCACCCCTCCACTTT; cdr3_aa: CASSSVDRPPNSPLHF
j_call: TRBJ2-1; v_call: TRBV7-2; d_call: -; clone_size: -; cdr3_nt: TGTGCCAGCAGCTTAGGGCCTCTCAGAGAGCAGTTCTTC; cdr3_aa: CASSLGPLREQFF
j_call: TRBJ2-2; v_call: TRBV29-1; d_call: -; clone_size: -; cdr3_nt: TGCAGCGTTGCCCTCTCCCCCGGGGAGCTGTTTTTT; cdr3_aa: CSVALSPGELFF
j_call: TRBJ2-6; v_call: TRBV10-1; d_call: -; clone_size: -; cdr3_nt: TGCGCCAGCAGTGAGTCTTGGGACAAAGGCCCTGGGGCCAACGTCCTGACTTTC; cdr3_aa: CASSESWDKGPGANVLTF
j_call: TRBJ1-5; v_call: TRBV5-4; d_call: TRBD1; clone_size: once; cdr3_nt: TGTGCCAGCAGCCGACAGGGGCAGCCCCAGCATTTT; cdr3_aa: CASSRQGQPQHF
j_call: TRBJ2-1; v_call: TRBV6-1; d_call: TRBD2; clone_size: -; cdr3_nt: TGTGCCAGCAGTGAATTGAGTAGCGGGAGTTGGAATGAGCAGTTCTTC; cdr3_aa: CASSELSSGSWNEQFF
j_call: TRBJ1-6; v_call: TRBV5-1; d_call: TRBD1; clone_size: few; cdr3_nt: TGCGCCAGCACCATTACAGGGGGCGGAAATTCACCCCTCCACTTT; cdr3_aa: CASTITGGGNSPLHF
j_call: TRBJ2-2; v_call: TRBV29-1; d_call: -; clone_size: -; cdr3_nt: TGCAGCGTAGATTCAGGGGGGTTCACCGGGGAGCTGTTTTTT; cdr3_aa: CSVDSGGFTGELFF
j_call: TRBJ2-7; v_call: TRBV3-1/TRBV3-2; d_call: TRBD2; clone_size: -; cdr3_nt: TGTGCCAGCAGCCAGGCTCGACTCGGGACTAGCGGGAAAGCCTACGAGCAGTACTTC; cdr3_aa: CASSQARLGTSGKAYEQYF
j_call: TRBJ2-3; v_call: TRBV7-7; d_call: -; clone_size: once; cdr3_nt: TGTGCCAGCAGCCCGACTAGAGACCCAGATACGCAGTATTTT; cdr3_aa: CASSPTRDPDTQYF
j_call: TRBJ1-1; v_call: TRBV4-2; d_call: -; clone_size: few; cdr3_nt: TGTGCCAGCAGCCAAGGTAATCCTGAAGCTTTCTTT; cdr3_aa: CASSQGNPEAFF
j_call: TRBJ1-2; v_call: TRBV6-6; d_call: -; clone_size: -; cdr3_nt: TGTGCCAGCAATCCCCCCGGGACACCTTTAAACTATGGCTACACCTTC; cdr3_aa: CASNPPGTPLNYGYTF
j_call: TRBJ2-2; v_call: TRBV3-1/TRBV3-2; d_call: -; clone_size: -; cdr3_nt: TGTGCCAGCAGCCAAGATAGGGGACTTCAGAACACCGGGGAGCTGTTTTTT; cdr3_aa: CASSQDRGLQNTGELFF
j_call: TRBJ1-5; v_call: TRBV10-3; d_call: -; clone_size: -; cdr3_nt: TGTGCCATCAGTGTAACAGACAATCAGCCCCAGCATTTT; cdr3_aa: CAISVTDNQPQHF
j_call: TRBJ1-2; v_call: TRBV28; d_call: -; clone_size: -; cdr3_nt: TGTGCCAGCAGTCCCCCTGGGCAGTATGGCTACACCTTC; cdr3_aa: CASSPPGQYGYTF
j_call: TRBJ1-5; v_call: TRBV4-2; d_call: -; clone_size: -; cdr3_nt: TGTGCCAGCAGCCAAACCGGGGATAGCAATCAGCCCCAGCATTTT; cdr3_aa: CASSQTGDSNQPQHF
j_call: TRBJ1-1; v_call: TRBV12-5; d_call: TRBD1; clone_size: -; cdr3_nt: TGTGCTAGTGGTTTGGGACAGGGGTGGAACACTGAAGCTTTCTTT; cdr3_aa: CASGLGQGWNTEAFF
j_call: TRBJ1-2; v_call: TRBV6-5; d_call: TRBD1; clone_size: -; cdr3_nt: TGTGCCAGCAGAAGGACAGGGAACTATGGCTACACCTTC; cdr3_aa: CASRRTGNYGYTF
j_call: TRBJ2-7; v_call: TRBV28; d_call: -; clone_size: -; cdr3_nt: TGTGCCAGCAGTGGGGGGACAGCGCCAGGGCAGTACTTC; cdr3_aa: CASSGGTAPGQYF
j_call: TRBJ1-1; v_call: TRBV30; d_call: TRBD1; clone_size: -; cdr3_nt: TGTGCCTGGACTGACAGGGTTACTGAAGCTTTCTTT; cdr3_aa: CAWTDRVTEAFF
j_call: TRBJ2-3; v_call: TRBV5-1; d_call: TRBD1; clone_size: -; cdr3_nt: TGCGCCAGCAGTCGGACAGGAGCCCTCCCGAGCCAAGATACGCAGTATTTT; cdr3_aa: CASSRTGALPSQDTQYF
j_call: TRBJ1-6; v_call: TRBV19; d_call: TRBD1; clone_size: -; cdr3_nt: TGTGCCAGTAGTCTCGGGACAGGGAATTCACCCCTCCACTTT; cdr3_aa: CASSLGTGNSPLHF
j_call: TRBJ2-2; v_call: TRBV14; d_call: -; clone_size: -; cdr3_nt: TGTGCCAGCAGCCAAGATGAGCAGGGAAACACCGGGGAGCTGTTTTTT; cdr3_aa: CASSQDEQGNTGELFF
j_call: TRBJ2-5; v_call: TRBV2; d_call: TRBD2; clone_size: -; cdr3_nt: TGTGCCAGCAGTTCAGCGGGGTGGGAGACCCAGTACTTC; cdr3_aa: CASSSAGWETQYF
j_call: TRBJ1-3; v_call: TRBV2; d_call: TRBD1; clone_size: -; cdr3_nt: TGTGCCAGCAGCGTAAGGACAGGGCCTGGAAACACCATATATTTT; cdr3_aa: CASSVRTGPGNTIYF
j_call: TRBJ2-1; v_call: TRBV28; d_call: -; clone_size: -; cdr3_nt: TGTGCCAGCAGTTGGACTGCGAGCTCCTACAATGAGCAGTTCTTC; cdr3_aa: CASSWTASSYNEQFF
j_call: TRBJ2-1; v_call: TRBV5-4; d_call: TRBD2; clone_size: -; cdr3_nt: TGTGCCAGCAGCTTGGCGGGGGGGCCCACCTACAATGAGCAGTTCTTC; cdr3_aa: CASSLAGGPTYNEQFF
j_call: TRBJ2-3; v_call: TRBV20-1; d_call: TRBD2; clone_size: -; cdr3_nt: TGCAGTGCTACCCCTAAAGACGGACTAGCTTTT; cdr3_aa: CSATPKDGLAF
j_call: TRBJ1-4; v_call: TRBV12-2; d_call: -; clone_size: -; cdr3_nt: -; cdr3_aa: CASRLFGQGSDKLFF
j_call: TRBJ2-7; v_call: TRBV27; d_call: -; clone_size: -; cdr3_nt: TGTGCCAGCAGTCTGCAACCCCAGGGTTCCTACGAGCAGTACTTC; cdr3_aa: CASSLQPQGSYEQYF
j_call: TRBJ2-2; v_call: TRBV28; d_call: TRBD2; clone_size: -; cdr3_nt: TGTGCCAGCAGTTTCTCTAGCGGGAAAGGAGGCGCCGGGGAGCTGTTTTTT; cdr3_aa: CASSFSSGKGGAGELFF
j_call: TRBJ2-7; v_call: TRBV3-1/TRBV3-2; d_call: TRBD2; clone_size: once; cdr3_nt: TGTGCCAGCAGCCAAGATAACACTAGCGGGAGGCCGGTTCGATACGAGCAGTACTTC; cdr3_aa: CASSQDNTSGRPVRYEQYF
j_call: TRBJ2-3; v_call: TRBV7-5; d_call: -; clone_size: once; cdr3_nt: TGTGCCAGAAGCCCAGAGACTAGCGGGAGGGCCGGGGGCACAGATACGCAGTATTTT; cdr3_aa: CARSPETSGRAGGTDTQYF
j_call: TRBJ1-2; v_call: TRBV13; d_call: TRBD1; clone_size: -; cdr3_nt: TGTGCCAGCAGCGTCCCAACGGACAGGGGGTATGGCTACACCTTC; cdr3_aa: CASSVPTDRGYGYTF
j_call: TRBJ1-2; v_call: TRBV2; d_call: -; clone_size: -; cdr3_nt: TGTGCCAGCAGTGACAGGGCTAACTATGGCTACACCTTC; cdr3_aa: CASSDRANYGYTF
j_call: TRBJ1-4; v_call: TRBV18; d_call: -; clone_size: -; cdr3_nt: TGTGCCAGCTCCCTCTACGGCGGGACTAATGAAAAACTGTTTTTT; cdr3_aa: CASSLYGGTNEKLFF
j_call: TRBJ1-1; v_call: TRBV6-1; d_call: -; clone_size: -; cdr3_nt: TGTGCCAGCAGTGAAATTACAGTTCTTGAAGCTTTCTTT; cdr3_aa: CASSEITVLEAFF
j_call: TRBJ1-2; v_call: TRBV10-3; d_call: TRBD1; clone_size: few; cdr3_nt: TGTGCCATCAGTGAGTCAGGGGACAGGGGTGTACTGTATGGCTACACCTTC; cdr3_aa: CAISESGDRGVLYGYTF